This T cell receptor beta chain is from a study of blood T cell repertoires in COVID-19. The CDR3 sequence is 15 residues long. Germline assignment: CDR1 LNHDA and CDR2 SQIVND (reference sequence). Germline trimming cut 1 base from V and 4 bases from J; bases unmatched to any gene: 7. The assay was immunoSEQ multiplex PCR, and TCRdb's table has in-frame clones only and misses some. The sample shows 150,000 to 200,000 clones, 70% to 90% of them seen only once. The TCR sequence derives from a young man with acute or convalescent COVID-19. The sample taken for sequencing was peripheral blood. The V call is TRBV19, the J call TRBJ2-7, with 7 bases identical to TRBD1. The CDR3 here is CASSIGTGAPYEQYF. The CDR3 DNA sequence: TGTGCCAGTAGTATAGGTACAGGGGCCCCTTACGAGCAGTACTTC.